These 21 T cell receptor beta chains originate from one sample sequenced in a study of T cell responses to AZD1222 COVID-19 vaccine. Method: immunoSEQ multiplex PCR; TCRdb's copy keeps in-frame clones and lacks some. Counted here are roughly 77,000 clones, 92% occurring once; the ten biggest clones make up roughly 5.1%. The source was peripheral blood, collected 28 days after the second AZD1222 dose. All receptors come from an adult who received the AZD1222 COVID-19 vaccine.

The rearrangement uses TRBV27 and TRBJ1-5; 9 positions agree with TRBD1. Germline V gives CDR1 MNHEY, CDR2 SMNVEV (reference sequence). The CDR3 is 13 residues long. Trimming at V came to 8 bases and at J to 4 bases, leaving 3 bases not matched to a gene. The CDR3 spells CASGGQGNQPQHF. CDR3 bases: TGTGCCAGCGGGGGACAGGGAAATCAGCCCCAGCATTTT.

This clone was picked up one time. This rearrangement joins TRBV5-5 to TRBJ1-1, with 7 positions matching TRBD1. Germline CDR1 is SGHKS and CDR2 is YYEKEE (reference sequence). The CDR3 totals 17 residues. V dropped 4 bases and J dropped 1; count of bases not matched to a gene: 13. The DNA of the CDR3 is TGTGCCAGCAGCCGATTGGGGCCGGGACAGCAGAACACTGAAGCTTTCTTT. This sequence encodes CASSRLGPGQQNTEAFF.

V is TRBV27 and J is TRBJ1-1; no definite D call. The CDR3 runs to 15 residues. V was shortened by 5 bases and J by 0 bases, with 13 bases between the two germline ends. CDR1 is MNHEY and CDR2 is SMNVEV in the germline V gene (reference sequence). The CDR3 DNA reads TGTGCCAGCAGTCATGGGGTTGGGTTGAACACTGAAGCTTTCTTT. Translated: CASSHGVGLNTEAFF.

The J gene is TRBJ1-4, the V gene TRBV18, with TRBD1 matching over 8 bases. Germline lookup yields CDR1 KGHSH and CDR2 LQKENI. The CDR3 is made up of 16 amino acids. V was clipped by 1 base and J by 3 bases; unmatched bases: 4. CDR3 amino acids: CASSPRTGRANEKLFF. In DNA, the CDR3 is TGTGCCAGCTCACCACGGACAGGGCGGGCTAATGAAAAACTGTTTTTT.

The V gene is TRBV7-9, the J gene TRBJ1-1; 7 bases are shared with TRBD1. This CDR3 has 15 residues. V was pared by 5 bases and J by 1 base, with 7 bases of the junction left unmatched. Germline V gene data show CDR1 as SEHNR and CDR2 as FQNEAQ (reference sequence). CDR3 amino acids: CASSLRQGPNTEAFF. The CDR3 DNA follows: TGTGCCAGCAGCCTCCGACAGGGCCCGAACACTGAAGCTTTCTTT.

The chain employs TRBV7-6 and TRBJ2-1, with 11 bases matching TRBD2. Trimming removed 4 bases from V and 3 bases from J; junction bases left unmatched: 2. CDR1 and CDR2 from the germline V gene are SGHVS and FNYEAQ. This CDR3 spans 15 amino acids. The CDR3 spells CASSSGTSGYNEQFF. In DNA form, the CDR3 reads TGTGCCAGCAGCTCCGGGACTAGCGGCTACAATGAGCAGTTCTTC.

The chain employs TRBV21-1 and TRBJ1-1. TRBV21-1 constitutes a pseudogene. This CDR3 spans 16 amino acids. CDR3 DNA sequence: TGTGCCAGCAGCAAAGGAGTCACCGGCGGGAACACTGAAGCTTTCTTT. It translates to CASSKGVTGGNTEAFF.

The chain combines TRBV28 with TRBJ1-5, with a possible D match to TRBD1 (6 bases). This CDR3 contains 14 residues. CDR1 and CDR2 from the germline V gene are MDHEN and SYDVKM. The V gene lost 7 bases and the J gene lost 6 bases, with 16 bases spanning the gap. CDR3 protein: CASTTGGTVQPQHF. The CDR3 bases are TGTGCCAGCACAACGGGGGGCACGGTTCAGCCCCAGCATTTT.

J is TRBJ2-7 and V is TRBV5-4; no clear D gene. The CDR3 has 12 residues. Trimming removed 0 bases at V and 4 bases at J, with 5 bases between. Germline CDR1 is SGHNT and CDR2 is YYREEE (reference sequence). CDR3 nucleotide sequence: TGTGCCAGCAGCTTGGGACGGTACGAGCAGTACTTC. Translation gives CASSLGRYEQYF.

The V gene is TRBV4-1, the J gene TRBJ1-1; unclear D gene. Trimming took 5 bases from V and 2 from J, leaving 15 bases between them. The CDR3 is 15 residues long. Germline-derived CDR1 and CDR2 are MGHRA and YSYEKL. CDR3 loop: CASSIRTGINTEAFF. The DNA of the CDR3 is TGCGCCAGCAGCATTCGGACGGGAATTAACACTGAAGCTTTCTTT.

The sample holds one count of this clone. The chain links TRBV4-3 to TRBJ2-7; D not certain. The length of the CDR3 is 13 residues. The germline CDR1 and CDR2 sequences are LGHNA and YSLEER. V was trimmed by 3 bases and J by 1 base, leaving 7 bases between them. CDR3 in DNA: TGCGCCAGCAGCCAGGCAAAGTCCTACGAGCAGTACTTC. The encoded protein is CASSQAKSYEQYF.

The chain links TRBV27 to TRBJ1-2; tentatively, D is TRBD1 (5 bases). The V gene lost 6 bases and the J gene lost 3 bases, with 11 bases spanning the gap. CDR3 length: 13 residues. CDR1 is MNHEY, CDR2 SMNVEV, per germline (reference sequence). Here the CDR3 reads CASSPRRDYGYTF. CDR3 sequence (DNA): TGTGCCAGCAGCCCTCGCAGGGACTATGGCTACACCTTC.

The CDR3 bases are TGTGCCAGCAGCTTGGCTAGCGGCTCCTACAATGAGCAGTTCTTC. Translation: CASSLASGSYNEQFF. The rearrangement uses TRBV5-4 and TRBJ2-1; 7 bases align to TRBD2. Germline CDR1 is SGHNT and CDR2 is YYREEE (reference sequence). V was pared by 0 bases and J by 0 bases, with 0 bases of the junction left unmatched. This CDR3 has 15 amino acids. The full variable domain, completed using reference TRBV5-4 and TRBJ2-1, is ETGVTQSPTHLIKTRGQQVTLRCSSQSGHNTVSWYQQALGQGPQFIFQYYREEENGRGNFPPRFSGLQFPNYSSELNVNALELDDSALYLCASSLASGSYNEQFFGPGTRLTVL.

This clone was detected only once. This rearrangement joins TRBV4-2 to TRBJ2-4, with D perhaps TRBD1 or TRBD2 (5 bases each). V lost 0 bases to trimming and J lost 6 bases, with 12 bases between them. From germline, CDR1 is LGHNA and CDR2 YNFKEQ. This CDR3 contains 15 residues. The CDR3: CASSQDSGPRNIQYF. In DNA, the CDR3 is TGTGCCAGCAGCCAAGATTCGGGACCGAGAAACATTCAGTACTTC.

The CDR3 sequence: CASSLIQSYTDTQYF. The CDR3 DNA reads TGTGCCAGCAGCTTAATACAGAGTTACACAGATACGCAGTATTTT. This chain joins TRBV3-1 (or the pseudogene TRBV3-2) and TRBJ2-3; D is unresolved. The CDR3 has 15 amino acids. The V end was cut by 5 bases, the J end by 2 bases, with 14 bases between. CDR1 is LGHDT, CDR2 YNNKEL, per germline (reference sequence).

The chain combines TRBV19 with TRBJ2-3; 8 bases line up with TRBD1. J gave up 2 bases and V 6 bases, and 7 bases lay outside the gene matches. The CDR3 is made up of 15 amino acids. The germline V gene has CDR1 LNHDA and CDR2 SQIVND (reference sequence). The CDR3 reads CASSLGQGDTDTQYF. The CDR3 DNA follows: TGTGCCAGTAGCCTAGGACAGGGAGACACAGATACGCAGTATTTT.

The gene calls are TRBV6-5 and TRBJ2-7; TRBD2 agrees at 9 bases. Germline V gives CDR1 MNHEY, CDR2 SVGAGI. The V gene end was trimmed by 8 bases and the J gene end by 2 bases; junction bases not matched to a gene: 7. This CDR3 is 14 amino acids long. The CDR3 loop reads CASHRASGAYEQYF. In DNA form, the CDR3 reads TGTGCCAGCCATCGGGCTAGCGGGGCCTACGAGCAGTACTTC.

The V call is TRBV11-2, the J call TRBJ1-1, with unresolved D. Trimming cost V 3 bases and J 1 base, with 6 bases left between them. CDR1 and CDR2 from the germline V gene are SGHAT and FQNNGV. The CDR3 runs 13 residues. CDR3 protein: CASSFGRNTEAFF. As DNA, the CDR3 is TGTGCCAGCAGCTTCGGGAGGAACACTGAAGCTTTCTTT.

The chain combines TRBV15 with TRBJ1-2; D is perhaps TRBD1 (5 bases). The germline V gene has CDR1 LNHNV and CDR2 YYDKDF (reference sequence). The CDR3 is 18 amino acids. V was shortened by 0 bases and J by 3 bases, with 20 bases between the two germline ends. The CDR3 loop is CATSRDRGGSSGDYGYTF. The CDR3 region has the DNA TGTGCCACCAGCAGAGATCGCGGGGGTTCGTCTGGGGACTATGGCTACACCTTC.

The V and J genes are TRBV7-6 and TRBJ2-7, with TRBD2 as a possible D gene (5 bases). The germline V gene has CDR1 SGHVS and CDR2 FNYEAQ. The length of the CDR3 is 14 residues. V lost 1 base and J lost 3, with 10 bases in between. The CDR3 region has the DNA TGTGCCAGCAGCTTAGGAGAGGGAATCTACGAGCAGTACTTC. Residues: CASSLGEGIYEQYF.

This clone was seen once. The J gene is TRBJ2-7, the V gene TRBV6-6; possible D gene TRBD1, 6 bases. V was cut by 6 bases and J by 0 bases, with 12 bases left in between. The CDR3 covers 14 residues. CDR1 MNHNY and CDR2 SVGAGI come from the germline V gene (reference sequence). CDR3 sequence: CASSRQETSYEQYF. CDR3 in DNA: TGTGCCAGCAGCCGACAGGAGACCTCCTACGAGCAGTACTTC.